The sequence of this TCR beta chain was determined in a study of T-cell reconstitution after alpha-beta-depleted transplantation in children. Using unique molecular identifiers, the investigators prepared the TCRbeta library. TCRdb passed the PCR reads through MiXCR, listing each CDR3 protein once. This repertoire shows about 360,000 distinct CDR3 sequences, 10% to 15% found once; its top ten account for about 4.5%. V was trimmed by 6 bases and J by 4 bases, leaving 12 bases between them. Germline CDR1 reads LGHNA; CDR2 reads YSLEER. CDR3 length equals 13 residues. This clonotype was counted a few times.

The sequencing here drew on PBMCs, taken from the stem cell graft. The V and J genes are TRBV4-3 and TRBJ1-2, with D hard to call. This clonotype originated in a human donor who donated a stem cell graft to a child with Fanconi anemia. The CDR3 DNA is TGCGCCAGCAGAGGTGAGGAAGCCTATGGCTACACCTTC. This codes for CASRGEEAYGYTF.